This T cell receptor (beta chain) derives from a study of cytomegalovirus exposure and HLA in healthy donors. Worth noting for this clone: The antigen is unknown.

Findings and limits, study-wide: The records held CMV serostatus as the only immune exposure information. According to reports, the classifier identified cytomegalovirus status with high specificity and sensitivity. Later on, an analysis found that several of the most significant clusters appeared to be linked to common viral pathogens, which included parvovirus B19. TCR beta sequences reportedly predicted most subjects' HLA-A and HLA-B alleles accurately.

The primer mix had 60 Vbeta and 13 Jbeta primers. Profiled with immunoSEQ multiplex PCR; TCRdb holds only in-frame clones, not every one. The sample has under 150,000 clones; approximately 82% are singletons. The TCR originated in a man under 40 in good health and CMV-seropositive. Sequencing was performed on PBMCs.

CDR3 sequence reads: CASSPVRQNYGYTF. The CDR3 DNA is TGTGCCAGTAGTCCCGTGAGACAGAACTATGGCTACACCTTC. The chain has TRBV19 and TRBJ1-2, with D maybe TRBD1 (5 bases). The CDR3 runs 14 residues. Trimming stripped 5 bases from V and 2 bases from J, with 12 bases between. In germline, CDR1 is LNHDA, CDR2 SQIVND (reference sequence).